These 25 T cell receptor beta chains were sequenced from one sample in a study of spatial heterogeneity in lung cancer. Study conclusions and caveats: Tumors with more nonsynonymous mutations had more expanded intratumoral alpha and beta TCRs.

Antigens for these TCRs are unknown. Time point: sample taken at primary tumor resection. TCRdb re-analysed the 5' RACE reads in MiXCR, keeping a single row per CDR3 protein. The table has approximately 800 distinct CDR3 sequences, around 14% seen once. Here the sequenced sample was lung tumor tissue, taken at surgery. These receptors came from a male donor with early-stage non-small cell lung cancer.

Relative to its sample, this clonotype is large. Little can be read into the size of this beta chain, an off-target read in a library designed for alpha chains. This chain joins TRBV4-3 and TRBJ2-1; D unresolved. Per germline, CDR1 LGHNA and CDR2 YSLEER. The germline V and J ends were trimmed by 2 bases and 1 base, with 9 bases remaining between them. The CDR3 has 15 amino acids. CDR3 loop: CASSQSPDSYNEQFF. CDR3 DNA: TGCGCCAGCAGCCAATCCCCAGATTCCTACAATGAGCAGTTCTTC.

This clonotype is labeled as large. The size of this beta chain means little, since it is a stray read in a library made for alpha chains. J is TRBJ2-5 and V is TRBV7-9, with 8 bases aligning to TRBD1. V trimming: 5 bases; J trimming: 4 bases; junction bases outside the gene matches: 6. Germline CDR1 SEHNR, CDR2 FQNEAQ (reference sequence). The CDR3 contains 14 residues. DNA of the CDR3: TGTGCCAGCAGCCCCTCGACAGGGGTAGAGACCCAGTACTTC. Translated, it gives CASSPSTGVETQYF.

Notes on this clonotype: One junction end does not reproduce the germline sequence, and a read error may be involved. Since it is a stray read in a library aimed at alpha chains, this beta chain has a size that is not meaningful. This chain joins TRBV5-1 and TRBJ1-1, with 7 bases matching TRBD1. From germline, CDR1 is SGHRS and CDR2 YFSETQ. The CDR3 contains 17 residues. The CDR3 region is CASSLGAGGEMNTEAFF. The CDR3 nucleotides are TGCGCCAGTAGCTTGGGCGCAGGGGGGGAGATGAACACTGAAGCTTTCTTT. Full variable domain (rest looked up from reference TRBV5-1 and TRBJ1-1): KAGVTQTPRYLIKTRGQQVTLSCSPISGHRSVSWYQQTPGQGLQFLFEYFSETQRNKGNFPGRFSGRQFSNSRSEMNVSTLELGDSALYLCASSLGAGGEMNTEAFFGQGTRLTVV.

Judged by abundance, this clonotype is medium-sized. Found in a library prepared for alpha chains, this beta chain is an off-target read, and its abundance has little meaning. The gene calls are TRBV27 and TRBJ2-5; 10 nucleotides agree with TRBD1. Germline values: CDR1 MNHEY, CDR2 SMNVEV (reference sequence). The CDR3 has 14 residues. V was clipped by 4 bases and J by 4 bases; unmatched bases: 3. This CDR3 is CASSWTGGGETQYF. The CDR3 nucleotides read TGTGCCAGCAGTTGGACAGGGGGAGGAGAGACCCAGTACTTC.

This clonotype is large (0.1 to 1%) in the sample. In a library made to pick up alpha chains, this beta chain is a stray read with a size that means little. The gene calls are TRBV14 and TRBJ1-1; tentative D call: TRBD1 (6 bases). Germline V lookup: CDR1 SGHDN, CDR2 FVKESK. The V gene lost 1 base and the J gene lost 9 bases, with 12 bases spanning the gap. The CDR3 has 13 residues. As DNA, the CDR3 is TGTGCCAGCAGCCAAGGGACAGCTACACAAGCTTTCTTT. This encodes CASSQGTATQAFF.

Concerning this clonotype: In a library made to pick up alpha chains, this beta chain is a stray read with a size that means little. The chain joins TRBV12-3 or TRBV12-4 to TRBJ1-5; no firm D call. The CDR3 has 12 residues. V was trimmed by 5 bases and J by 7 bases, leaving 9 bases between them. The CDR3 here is CASSPSGQPQHF. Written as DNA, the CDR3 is TGTGCCAGCAGTCCCTCCGGGCAGCCCCAGCATTTT.

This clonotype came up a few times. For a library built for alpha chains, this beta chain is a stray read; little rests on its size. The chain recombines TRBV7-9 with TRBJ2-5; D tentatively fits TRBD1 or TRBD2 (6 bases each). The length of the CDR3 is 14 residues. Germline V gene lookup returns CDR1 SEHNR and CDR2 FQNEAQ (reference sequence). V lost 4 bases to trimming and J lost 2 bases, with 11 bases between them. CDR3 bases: TGTGCCAGCAGCTACGAGGGGGGACAAGAGACCCAGTACTTC. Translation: CASSYEGGQETQYF.

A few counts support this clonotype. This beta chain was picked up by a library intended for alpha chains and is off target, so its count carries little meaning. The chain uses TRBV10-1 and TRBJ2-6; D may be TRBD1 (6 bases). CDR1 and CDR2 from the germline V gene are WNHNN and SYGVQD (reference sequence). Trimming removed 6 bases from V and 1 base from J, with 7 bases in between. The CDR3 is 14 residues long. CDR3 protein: CASSTGSGANVLTF. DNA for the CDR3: TGCGCCAGCAGCACAGGGTCTGGGGCCAACGTCCTGACTTTC.

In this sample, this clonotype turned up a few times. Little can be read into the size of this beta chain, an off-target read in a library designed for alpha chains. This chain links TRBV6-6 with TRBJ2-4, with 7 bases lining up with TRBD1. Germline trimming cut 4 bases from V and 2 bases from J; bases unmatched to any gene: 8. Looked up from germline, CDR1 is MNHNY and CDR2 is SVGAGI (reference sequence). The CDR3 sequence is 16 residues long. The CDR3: CASSSSTGPSKNIQYF. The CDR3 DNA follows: TGTGCCAGCAGTTCCTCGACAGGGCCGTCCAAAAACATTCAGTACTTC.

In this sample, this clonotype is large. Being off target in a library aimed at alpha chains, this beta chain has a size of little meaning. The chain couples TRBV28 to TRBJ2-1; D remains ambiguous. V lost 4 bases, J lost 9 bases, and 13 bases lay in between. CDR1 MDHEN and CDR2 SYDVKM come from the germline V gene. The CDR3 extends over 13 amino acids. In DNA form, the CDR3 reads TGTGCCAGCAGTTCTCCCTACTTGAGTGAGCAGTTCTTC. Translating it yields CASSSPYLSEQFF.

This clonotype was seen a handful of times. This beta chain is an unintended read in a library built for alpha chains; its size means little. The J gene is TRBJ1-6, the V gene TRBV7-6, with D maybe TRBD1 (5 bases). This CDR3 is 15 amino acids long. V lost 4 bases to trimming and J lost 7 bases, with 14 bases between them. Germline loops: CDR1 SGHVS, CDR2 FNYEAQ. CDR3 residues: CASSSSGLQNSPLHF. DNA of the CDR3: TGTGCCAGCAGCTCCTCGGGACTGCAGAATTCACCCCTCCACTTT.

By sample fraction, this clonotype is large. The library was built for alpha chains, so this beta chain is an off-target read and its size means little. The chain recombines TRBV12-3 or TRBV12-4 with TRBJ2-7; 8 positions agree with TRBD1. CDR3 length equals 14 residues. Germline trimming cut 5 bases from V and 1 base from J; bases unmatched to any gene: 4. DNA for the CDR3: TGTGCCAGCAGTCCAGACAGGGGATCCTACGAGCAGTACTTC. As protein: CASSPDRGSYEQYF.

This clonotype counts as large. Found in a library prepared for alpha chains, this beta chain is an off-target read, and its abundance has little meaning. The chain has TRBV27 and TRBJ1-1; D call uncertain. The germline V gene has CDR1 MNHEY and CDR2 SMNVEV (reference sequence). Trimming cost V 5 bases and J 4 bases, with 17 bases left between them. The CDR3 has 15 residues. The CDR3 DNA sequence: TGTGCCAGCAGTCAAAGACTTAGACTACGCACTGAAGCTTTCTTT. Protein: CASSQRLRLRTEAFF.

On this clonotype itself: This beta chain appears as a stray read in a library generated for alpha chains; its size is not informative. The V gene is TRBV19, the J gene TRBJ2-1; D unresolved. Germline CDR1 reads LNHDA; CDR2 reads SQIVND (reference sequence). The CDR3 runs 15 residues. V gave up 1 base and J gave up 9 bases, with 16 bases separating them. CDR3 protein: CASSIVPRSWGEQFF. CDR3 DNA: TGTGCCAGTAGTATAGTCCCTCGGTCTTGGGGTGAGCAGTTCTTC.

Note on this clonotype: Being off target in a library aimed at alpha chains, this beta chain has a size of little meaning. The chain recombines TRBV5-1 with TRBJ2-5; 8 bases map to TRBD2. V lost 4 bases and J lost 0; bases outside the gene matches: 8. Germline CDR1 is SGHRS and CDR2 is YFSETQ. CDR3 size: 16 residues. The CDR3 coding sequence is TGCGCCAGCAGCGGCGGGACGGGAGGGTACCAAGAGACCCAGTACTTC. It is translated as CASSGGTGGYQETQYF.

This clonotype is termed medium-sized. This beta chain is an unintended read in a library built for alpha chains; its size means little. The CDR3 region is CASTAGPYNEQFF. The DNA of the CDR3 is TGTGCCTCCACGGCTGGCCCCTACAATGAGCAGTTCTTC. V and J are TRBV6-5 and TRBJ2-1; D remains ambiguous. V was pared by 11 bases and J by 2 bases, with 13 bases between. The CDR3 totals 13 residues. The germline CDR1 and CDR2 sequences are MNHEY and SVGAGI.

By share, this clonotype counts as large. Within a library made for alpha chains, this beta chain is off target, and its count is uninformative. DNA for the CDR3: TGTGCCAGCAATCGGGCGGGCGGCTCCTACGAGCAGTACTTC. The encoded protein is CASNRAGGSYEQYF. This rearrangement joins TRBV6-5 to TRBJ2-7; the D gene is possibly TRBD2 (5 bases). The CDR3 is 14 residues long. The germline V gene encodes CDR1 MNHEY and CDR2 SVGAGI. Trimming took off 7 bases at V and 0 bases at J, with 13 bases between the two ends.

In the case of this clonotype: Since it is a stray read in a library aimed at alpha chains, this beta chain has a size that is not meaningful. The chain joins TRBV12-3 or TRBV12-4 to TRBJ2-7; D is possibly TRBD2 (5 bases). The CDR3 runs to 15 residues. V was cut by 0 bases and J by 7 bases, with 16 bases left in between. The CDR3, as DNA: TGTGCCAGCAGTTTAGCTCGGCGAGGCCCGGGGGAGCAGTACTTC. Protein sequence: CASSLARRGPGEQYF.

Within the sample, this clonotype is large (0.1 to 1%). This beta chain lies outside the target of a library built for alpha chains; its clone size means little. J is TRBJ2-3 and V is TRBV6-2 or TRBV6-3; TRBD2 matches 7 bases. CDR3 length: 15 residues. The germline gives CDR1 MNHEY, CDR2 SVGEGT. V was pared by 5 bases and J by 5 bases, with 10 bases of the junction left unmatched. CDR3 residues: CASSRIAERGDTQYF. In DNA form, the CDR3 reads TGTGCCAGCAGTCGTATAGCGGAGCGGGGAGATACGCAGTATTTT.

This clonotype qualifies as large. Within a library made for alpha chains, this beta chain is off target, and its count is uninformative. CDR3: CASRDRSTDTQYF. CDR3 bases: TGTGCCAGCAGGGACAGGTCCACAGATACGCAGTATTTT. The gene calls are TRBV6-2 or TRBV6-3 and TRBJ2-3, with TRBD1 matching over 7 bases. CDR1 and CDR2 from the germline V gene are MNHEY and SVGEGT. V shed 6 bases, J shed 2 bases, and the junction held 2 bases outside the gene matches. The CDR3 is made up of 13 amino acids.

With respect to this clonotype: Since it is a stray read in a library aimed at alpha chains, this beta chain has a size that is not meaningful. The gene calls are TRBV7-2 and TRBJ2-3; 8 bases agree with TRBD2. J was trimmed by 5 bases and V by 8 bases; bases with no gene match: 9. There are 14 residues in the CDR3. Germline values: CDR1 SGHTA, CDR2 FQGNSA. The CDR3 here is CASGAGRAVDTQYF. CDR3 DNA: TGTGCCAGCGGGGCCGGGAGGGCCGTAGATACGCAGTATTTT.

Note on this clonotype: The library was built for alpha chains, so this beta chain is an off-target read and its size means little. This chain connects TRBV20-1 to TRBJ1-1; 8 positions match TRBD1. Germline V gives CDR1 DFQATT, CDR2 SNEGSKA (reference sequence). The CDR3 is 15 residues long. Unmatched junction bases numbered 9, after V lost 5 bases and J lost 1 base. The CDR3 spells CSASSPGQANTEAFF. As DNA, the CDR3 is TGCAGTGCTTCCAGTCCGGGACAGGCGAACACTGAAGCTTTCTTT.

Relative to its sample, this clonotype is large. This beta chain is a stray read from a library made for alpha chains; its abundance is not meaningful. The CDR3 loop reads CASSPQLGGDNSPLHF. DNA of the CDR3: TGTGCCAGCTCACCGCAACTGGGTGGAGATAATTCACCCCTCCACTTT. V gene TRBV18 combines with J gene TRBJ1-6; D is ambiguous. CDR3 length equals 16 residues. V was clipped by 3 bases and J by 5 bases, with 14 bases between them. Germline V lookup: CDR1 KGHSH, CDR2 LQKENI.

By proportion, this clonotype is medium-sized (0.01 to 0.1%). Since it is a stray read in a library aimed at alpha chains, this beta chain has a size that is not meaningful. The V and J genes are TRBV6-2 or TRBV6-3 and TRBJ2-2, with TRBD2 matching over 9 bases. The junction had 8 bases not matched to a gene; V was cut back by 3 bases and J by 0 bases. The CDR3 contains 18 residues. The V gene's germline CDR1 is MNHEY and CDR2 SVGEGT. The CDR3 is CASSYLPVAGANTGELFF. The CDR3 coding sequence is TGTGCCAGCAGTTATCTCCCCGTAGCGGGAGCGAACACCGGGGAGCTGTTTTTT.

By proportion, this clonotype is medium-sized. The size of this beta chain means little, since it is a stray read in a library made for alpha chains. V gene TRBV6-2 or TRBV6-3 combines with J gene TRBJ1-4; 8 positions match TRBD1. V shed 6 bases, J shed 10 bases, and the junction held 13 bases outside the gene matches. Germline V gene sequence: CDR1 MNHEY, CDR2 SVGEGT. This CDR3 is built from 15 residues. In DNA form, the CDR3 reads TGTGCCAGCAGCGCCGCCCGGACAGGGTCGACAAAACTGTTTTTT. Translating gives CASSAARTGSTKLFF.